The sequence of this T cell receptor (beta chain) was determined in a study of T cell responses to AZD1222 COVID-19 vaccine. As concerns this clone: Its target is not known.

Findings of the study overall: Compared with day 0, the breadth and depth of the Spike-specific TCR repertoire rose significantly after two doses of AZD1222. Spike as a whole was targeted by vaccine-associated CD4 TCRs, dominant at 160-218 and 743-854.

TCRdb keeps only in-frame clones here, not all; method: immunoSEQ multiplex PCR. Among 65,000 to 85,000 clones listed, approximately 89% were seen once. Germline loops: CDR1 SGHAT, CDR2 FQNNGV. CDR3 size: 16 residues. V lost 4 bases to trimming and J lost 5 bases; unmatched junction nucleotides: 8. The receptor was isolated from an adult who received the MenACWY meningococcal vaccine as a control. The sample consisted of peripheral blood, taken 28 days after the second dose of the MenACWY control vaccine. This rearrangement joins TRBV11-2 to TRBJ2-1; 10 bases map to TRBD2. CDR3 bases: TGTGCCAGCAGCTCCCGGACTAGCGGAAAACACAATGAGCAGTTCTTC. It translates to CASSSRTSGKHNEQFF.